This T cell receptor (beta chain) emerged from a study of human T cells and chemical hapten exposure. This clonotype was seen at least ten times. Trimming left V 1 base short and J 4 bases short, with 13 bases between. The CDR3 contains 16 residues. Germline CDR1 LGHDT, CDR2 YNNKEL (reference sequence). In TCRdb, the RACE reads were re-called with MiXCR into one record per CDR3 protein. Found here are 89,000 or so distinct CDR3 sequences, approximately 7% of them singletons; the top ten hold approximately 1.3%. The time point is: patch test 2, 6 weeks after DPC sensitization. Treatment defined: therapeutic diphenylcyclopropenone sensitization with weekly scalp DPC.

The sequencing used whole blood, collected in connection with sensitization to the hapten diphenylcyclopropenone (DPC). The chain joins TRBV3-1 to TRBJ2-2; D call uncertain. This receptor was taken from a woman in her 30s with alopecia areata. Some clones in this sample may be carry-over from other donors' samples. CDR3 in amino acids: CASSQVILGGTGELFF. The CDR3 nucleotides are TGTGCCAGCAGCCAAGTGATTTTGGGTGGCACCGGGGAGCTGTTTTTT.